This entry features one T cell receptor beta chain sequence. The germline V gene encodes CDR1 LNHNV and CDR2 YYDKDF (reference sequence). The ends were cut back, 0 bases at V and 5 bases at J, with 4 bases in the middle. CDR3 length: 13 residues. The T cells that were sequenced for TCR beta were CD8+ and CD4+ cells from blood. The healthy controls were matched to patients by age and sex. Bulk CD8+ and CD4+ cells came from magnetic negative isolation; CD8+ TEMRA by FACS. This sample stems from a study of CD8 T cells in Susac syndrome. Random hexamers were used to reverse transcribe an amount of roughly 0.5 to 1 ug RNA. Multiplex immunoSEQ PCR targeted 54 Vbeta and 13 Jbeta TCR beta segments. Each CDR3 protein is one row after TCRdb ran MiXCR on the immunoSEQ multiplex PCR reads. The sample lists fewer than 200,000 distinct CDR3 sequences; around 93% were seen once.

The chain combines TRBV15 with TRBJ2-2; D not resolved. The receptor comes from a human donor in good health. Sequencing was carried out using CD4+ T cells from PBMCs. CDR3 nucleotides: TGTGCCACCAGCAGAGATGAGACCGGGGAGCTGTTTTTT. This encodes CATSRDETGELFF.